This record looks at one T cell receptor (beta chain) sequence and its context. Its antigen specificity is not known. No quality values exist for individual bases; no much larger clone is one base distant. Each collaborating institution followed its own protocols to collect whole blood in K2EDTA tubes. For TCRbeta analysis, collaborators shipped samples as frozen whole blood, isolated PBMCs, or DNA extracted from either of those sample types. The sample originates from a study of blood T cell repertoires in COVID-19 (dated by TCRdb to about 2020). For the wider study: Samples covering the acute and convalescent phases of COVID-19 were provided by collaborators in the United States, Italy and Spain. HLA class I and class II types, where available, came from metadata supplied by the sample provider rather than from assay-based typing. The repertoires were made available in a free public database intended to serve as a resource for research on the immune response to SARS-CoV-2. Samples came from the ongoing ImmuneRACE study (first 160 participants) plus 1,254 subjects from 6 global collaborators. The dataset comprised deeply sampled blood TCRbeta repertoires from subjects exposed to, actively infected with, or recovered from COVID-19. The material from the prospective study consisted of cDNA or gDNA derived from T cells, B-cell-depleted T cells, or PBMCs. The sample metadata nearly always contained a de-identified subject ID, COVID-19 status, age in years and sex. The paper as a whole reports these results and caveats: How much clinical and demographic metadata was included differed by source and by participant, and the metadata was provided uncurated.

TCRbeta CDR3 regions were amplified from genomic DNA by means of the immunoSEQ Assay, a bias-controlled multiplex PCR. Per the authors' processing: Within the assay, amplification of reference gene primers was used to estimate how many nucleated cells each sample contained. To quantify the absolute abundance of each unique TCRbeta CDR3 rearrangement, sequence reads were collapsed and filtered. For each sample, productive Simpson clonality was calculated as the square root of Simpson's diversity index across productive rearrangements. Sourced from immuneACCESS, this table was stored by TCRdb with only in-frame sequences that have V and J called. A share of the clones is absent; for the studies checked, an unresolved V gene accounts for under half, and the remainder has no known explanation. Clone size and the V and J calls come from that table; the DNA yielded D and trimming. The sample contains some 130,000 clones, roughly two thirds of them found a single time. Jointly, the top ten make up 1.5% to 2% of the sample.

Trimmed from V: 2 bases; trimmed from J: 7 bases; junction bases lacking a gene match: 3. The CDR3 sequence holds 15 residues, the cysteine and phenylalanine included. Only the CDR3 DNA stays, 45 bases, in frame from base 1. Reading the germline V gene (reference sequence) gives CDR1 LGHDT and CDR2 YNNKEL. The TCR sequence derives from a woman in her 70s with acute or convalescent COVID-19. The sequenced sample consisted of peripheral blood. The receptor chain draws on TRBV3-1 (or the pseudogene TRBV3-2) and TRBJ1-4; the junction holds 11 bases that match TRBD1. The CDR3 sequence is CASSQRGTGGEKLFF. The sequence in DNA is TGTGCCAGCAGCCAAAGGGGGACAGGGGGTGAAAAACTGTTTTTT.